The 18 T cell receptor beta chains below were found in one sample sequenced in a study of T cell responses to AZD1222 COVID-19 vaccine. Sequenced by immunoSEQ multiplex PCR; TCRdb stores in-frame clones only, minus some. This sample carries 35,000 to 50,000 clones, 88% of them seen once, and the ten largest clones take around a quarter. The starting material was peripheral blood, obtained 28 days after the second AZD1222 dose. These receptors were collected from an adult who received the AZD1222 COVID-19 vaccine.

The V and J genes are TRBV5-4 and TRBJ1-6; D uncertain. CDR3 length equals 14 residues. Germline V CDR1 and CDR2: SGHNT, YYREEE (reference sequence). V was trimmed by 0 bases and J by 4 bases, leaving 5 bases between them. Written as DNA, the CDR3 is TGTGCCAGCAGCTTGGAGGGTTATAATTCACCCCTCCACTTT. Amino acid sequence: CASSLEGYNSPLHF.

The rearrangement links TRBV28 to TRBJ2-2; D may match TRBD1 or TRBD2 (5 bases each). CDR1 and CDR2 from the germline V gene are MDHEN and SYDVKM. Between the trimmed V and J ends, which lost 3 bases and 4 bases, there was a span of 12 bases. The CDR3 spans 15 residues. In DNA, the CDR3 is TGTGCCAGCAGTTTTGGGGGTACGGGCACCGGGGAGCTGTTTTTT. This sequence encodes CASSFGGTGTGELFF.

This chain joins TRBV5-1 and TRBJ1-1; 7 bases align to TRBD1. This CDR3 region has 14 residues. The junction had 4 bases not matched to a gene; V was cut back by 4 bases and J by 1 base. Germline values: CDR1 SGHRS, CDR2 YFSETQ. CDR3 bases: TGCGCCAGCAGCCAGACAGGGTGGAACACTGAAGCTTTCTTT. It specifies CASSQTGWNTEAFF.

The chain combines TRBV11-2 with TRBJ1-2, with a possible D match to TRBD1 (6 bases). Trimming took off 3 bases at V and 6 bases at J, with 11 bases between the two ends. The CDR3 is made up of 13 amino acids. CDR1 is SGHAT, CDR2 FQNNGV, per germline. The CDR3 protein is CASSFQGLDGYTF. The CDR3 DNA sequence: TGTGCCAGCAGCTTCCAGGGGTTAGATGGCTACACCTTC.

This chain uses TRBV6-1 with TRBJ1-5, with unresolved D. This CDR3 region has 14 residues. V dropped 3 bases and J dropped 2 bases, with 8 bases sitting between them. Germline CDR1 reads MNHNS; CDR2 reads SASEGT. Here the CDR3 reads CASSEAQGNQPQHF. CDR3 nucleotides: TGTGCCAGCAGTGAGGCCCAGGGCAATCAGCCCCAGCATTTT.

V gene TRBV11-1 combines with J gene TRBJ1-6, with a weak D call TRBD1 (6 bases). The CDR3 runs to 14 residues. The germline V gene has CDR1 SGHAT and CDR2 FQDESV (reference sequence). Trimming removed 2 bases from V and 10 bases from J, with 12 bases in between. Here the CDR3 reads CASSLHRAGSPLHF. As DNA, the CDR3 is TGTGCCAGCAGCTTACACAGGGCAGGATCACCCCTCCACTTT.

The V call is TRBV5-1, the J call TRBJ2-3, with TRBD1 as a possible D gene (6 bases). There are 14 residues in the CDR3. Between the trimmed V and J ends, which lost 4 bases and 0 bases, there was a span of 9 bases. Germline V CDR1 and CDR2: SGHRS, YFSETQ. For the CDR3, the DNA is TGCGCCAGCAGCACACAGGGAAGCACAGATACGCAGTATTTT. As protein: CASSTQGSTDTQYF.

The sample holds one count of this clone. This chain connects TRBV9 to TRBJ2-3; 11 bases line up with TRBD1. This CDR3 comprises 17 residues. Germline CDR1 is SGDLS and CDR2 is YYNGEE. With 3 bases clipped from V and 7 bases from J, the junction kept 13 bases outside the gene matches. In DNA form, the CDR3 reads TGTGCCAGCAGCGCGTTCCCTAGTGGGACAGGGGGTAATACGCAGTATTTT. This gives the protein CASSAFPSGTGGNTQYF.

V is TRBV10-2 and J is TRBJ2-7; unclear D gene. The germline V gene has CDR1 WSHSY and CDR2 SAAADI. The CDR3 spans 15 residues. Trimming took off 2 bases at V and 2 bases at J, with 13 bases between the two ends. CDR3 region: CASSERFVRAYEQYF. The DNA for the CDR3 is TGCGCCAGCAGTGAGCGTTTTGTAAGAGCCTACGAGCAGTACTTC.

The chain links TRBV19 to TRBJ1-2; the match to TRBD1 covers 8 bases. The ends lost 9 bases at V and 7 bases at J; junction bases unmatched: 13. This CDR3 is 14 amino acids long. CDR1 is LNHDA, CDR2 SQIVND, per germline (reference sequence). This CDR3 reads CASTSGGMGSGYTF. CDR3 DNA: TGTGCCAGCACGTCAGGGGGCATGGGAAGTGGCTACACCTTC.

The chain couples TRBV9 to TRBJ1-2; maybe TRBD1 (5 bases). Germline CDR1 and CDR2: SGDLS and YYNGEE. V dropped 3 bases and J dropped 0 bases, with 12 bases sitting between them. The CDR3 sequence is 15 residues long. The DNA for the CDR3 is TGTGCCAGCAGCGGCCAGGGTATAGCTAACTATGGCTACACCTTC. It specifies CASSGQGIANYGYTF.

The rearrangement joins TRBV18 to TRBJ1-2, with TRBD1 matching over 7 bases. J gave up 1 base and V 4 bases, and 12 bases lay outside the gene matches. The CDR3 runs to 17 residues. The V gene's germline CDR1 is KGHSH and CDR2 LQKENI. The CDR3 spells CASSLISGTVRNYGYTF. The CDR3, as DNA: TGTGCCAGCTCACTTATTTCCGGGACAGTCCGTAACTATGGCTACACCTTC.

The genes are TRBV4-1 and TRBJ2-5; D possibly corresponds to TRBD2 (5 bases). CDR1 and CDR2 from the germline V gene are MGHRA and YSYEKL. This CDR3 has 13 amino acids. V was trimmed by 0 bases and J by 5 bases, leaving 7 bases between them. The CDR3: CASSQEGAETQYF. CDR3 in DNA: TGCGCCAGCAGCCAAGAGGGAGCCGAGACCCAGTACTTC.

This chain links TRBV6-5 with TRBJ2-1, with D unresolved. V lost 7 bases to trimming and J lost 4 bases, with 11 bases between them. Germline V gene data show CDR1 as MNHEY and CDR2 as SVGAGI. The CDR3 covers 13 residues. CDR3 sequence: CASNRGRYNEQFF. In DNA, the CDR3 is TGTGCCAGCAACCGTGGAAGGTACAATGAGCAGTTCTTC.

V is TRBV3-1 (or the pseudogene TRBV3-2) and J is TRBJ2-1; no clear D gene. Germline lookup yields CDR1 LGHDT and CDR2 YNNKEL (reference sequence). The germline V and J ends were trimmed by 3 bases and 2 bases, with 11 bases remaining between them. The CDR3 totals 15 residues. For the CDR3, the DNA is TGTGCCAGCAGCCAGAGCTTTGAGCCCTACAATGAGCAGTTCTTC. Amino acid sequence: CASSQSFEPYNEQFF.

The chain joins TRBV7-8 to TRBJ2-2; 7 bases align to TRBD2. CDR1 and CDR2 from the germline V gene are SGHVS and FQNEAQ. Trimming removed 5 bases from V and 6 bases from J; junction bases left unmatched: 15. The CDR3 sequence is 17 residues long. The CDR3 spells CASSRGPRGSNAGELFF. The CDR3 DNA is TGTGCCAGCAGCCGAGGTCCCCGCGGGAGTAACGCCGGGGAGCTGTTTTTT.

In this sample, this clone turned up a few times. The J gene is TRBJ2-1, the V gene TRBV18; TRBD2 matches 15 bases. Trimming took 2 bases from V and 8 from J; bases not matched to a gene: 7. The CDR3 extends over 17 amino acids. In germline, CDR1 is KGHSH, CDR2 LQKENI. The CDR3 protein is CASSPGLAGGSRDEQFF. The CDR3, as DNA: TGTGCCAGCTCACCAGGACTAGCGGGAGGGTCCAGGGATGAGCAGTTCTTC.

V is TRBV7-8 and J is TRBJ1-2; the D gene is possibly TRBD1 (5 bases). Germline V gives CDR1 SGHVS, CDR2 FQNEAQ. The CDR3 has 15 residues. Between the trimmed V and J ends, which lost 1 base and 1 base, there was a span of 10 bases. The CDR3 region is CASSLVDSINYGYTF. CDR3 coding DNA: TGTGCCAGCAGCTTAGTTGACAGTATTAACTATGGCTACACCTTC. Using reference TRBV7-8 and TRBJ1-2 for the parts outside the CDR3, the full variable domain is GAGVSQSPRYKVAKRGQDVALRCDPISGHVSLFWYQQALGQGPEFLTYFQNEAQLDKSGLPSDRFFAERPEGSVSTLKIQRTQQEDSAVYLCASSLVDSINYGYTFGSGTRLTVV.